One and the same sample provided the 11 T cell receptor beta chains below, sequenced in a study of glioma-infiltrating T cells after dendritic cell vaccination. Measured with immunoSEQ multiplex PCR; TCRdb has only the in-frame clones, and not every one. The sample gives 85,000 to 100,000 clones, around 80% of which show up once; 5% to 7% is in the top ten. The sample's time point: after dendritic cell vaccination, including at tumor progression/relapse. The specimen comprised blood, sampled after dendritic cell vaccination. The receptors were sampled from a human donor with glioblastoma.

The chain joins TRBV5-6 to TRBJ2-1; 10 bases fit TRBD1. After removal of 4 bases from V and 0 bases from J, the junction contained 4 bases not matched to a gene. Looked up from germline, CDR1 is SGHDT and CDR2 is YYEEEE. This CDR3 is built from 16 residues. The chain's CDR3 is CASSPRDRGSYNEQFF. The CDR3, as DNA: TGTGCCAGCAGCCCTCGGGACAGGGGCTCCTACAATGAGCAGTTCTTC.

This clone was observed a handful of times. The chain combines TRBV5-6 with TRBJ1-2, with D perhaps matching TRBD1 (5 bases). Trimming cost V 2 bases and J 8 bases, with 22 bases left between them. CDR3 size: 16 residues. Looked up from germline, CDR1 is SGHDT and CDR2 is YYEEEE. CDR3 in amino acids: CASSFQNLRRRGGYTF. DNA of the CDR3: TGTGCCAGCAGCTTCCAGAACTTGCGGCGTAGGGGCGGCTACACCTTC.

J is TRBJ2-3 and V is TRBV5-4, with D possibly being TRBD2 (5 bases). Germline V gene lookup returns CDR1 SGHNT and CDR2 YYREEE (reference sequence). Trimming pared 3 bases from V and 2 bases from J, leaving 13 bases between. The CDR3 is 15 residues long. The CDR3 loop is CASSSGIVNTDTQYF. The CDR3 DNA reads as TGTGCCAGCAGCTCGGGGATTGTGAACACAGATACGCAGTATTTT. Filled out from reference TRBV5-4 and TRBJ2-3, the complete variable domain reads ETGVTQSPTHLIKTRGQQVTLRCSSQSGHNTVSWYQQALGQGPQFIFQYYREEENGRGNFPPRFSGLQFPNYSSELNVNALELDDSALYLCASSSGIVNTDTQYFGPGTRLTVL.

The chain is built from TRBV9 and TRBJ1-1; TRBD1 might be the D (6 bases). The CDR3 extends over 14 amino acids. V was clipped by 3 bases and J by 4 bases, with 13 bases between them. Germline V CDR1 and CDR2: SGDLS, YYNGEE. CDR3 sequence (DNA): TGTGCCAGCAGCGGCCACAGGGAAGGCACTGAAGCTTTCTTT. It codes for CASSGHREGTEAFF.

V gene TRBV19 combines with J gene TRBJ1-2; tentatively, D is TRBD1 (6 bases). The CDR3 consists of 17 residues. With 7 bases removed from V and 5 bases from J, the gap between germline ends came to 26 bases. The germline CDR1 and CDR2 sequences are LNHDA and SQIVND (reference sequence). The CDR3 sequence is CASTQGRVRNPIYGYTF. CDR3 in DNA: TGTGCCAGTACGCAGGGGCGCGTTCGGAACCCAATATATGGCTACACCTTC.

The chain employs TRBV19 and TRBJ2-4; 9 nucleotides agree with TRBD1. This CDR3 has 13 residues. V trimming: 6 bases; J trimming: 15 bases; junction bases outside the gene matches: 12. From germline, CDR1 is LNHDA and CDR2 SQIVND (reference sequence). CDR3 DNA sequence: TGTGCCAGTAGCCTGGACAGGGGTCCTACGCTGTACTTC. Its protein is CASSLDRGPTLYF.

The chain recombines TRBV27 with TRBJ2-3; TRBD1 matches 9 bases. This CDR3 is built from 14 residues. With 5 bases clipped from V and 4 bases from J, the junction kept 4 bases outside the gene matches. The V gene's germline CDR1 is MNHEY and CDR2 SMNVEV (reference sequence). This CDR3 is CASSPTGGADTQYF. The CDR3 region has the DNA TGTGCCAGCAGTCCGACAGGGGGGGCAGATACGCAGTATTTT.

The chain employs TRBV2 and TRBJ2-3; 9 bases are shared with TRBD2. The V segment lost 1 base and the J segment 2 bases; nucleotides outside the gene matches: 7. CDR1 is SNHLY, CDR2 FYNNEI, per germline. The CDR3 covers 17 residues. The DNA of the CDR3 is TGTGCCAGCAGTGAAGATGGAGCGGGGGGAACCACAGATACGCAGTATTTT. Translated, it gives CASSEDGAGGTTDTQYF.

The rearrangement links TRBV6-5 to TRBJ1-5; D is unclear. The germline V gene encodes CDR1 MNHEY and CDR2 SVGAGI. V was shortened by 7 bases and J by 0 bases, with 10 bases between the two germline ends. The CDR3 sequence is 14 residues long. The CDR3 sequence is CASKPSYSNQPQHF. The CDR3, as DNA: TGTGCCAGCAAGCCTTCTTATAGCAATCAGCCCCAGCATTTT.

In nucleotides, the CDR3 is TGCGCCAGGGGAGGGGCAGGAAGGACGAAATATGGCTACACCTTC. Protein product: CARGGAGRTKYGYTF. The chain carries TRBV5-1 and TRBJ1-2; weak D call: TRBD1 (5 bases). V dropped 8 bases and J dropped 5 bases, with 22 bases sitting between them. The germline V gene encodes CDR1 SGHRS and CDR2 YFSETQ. The CDR3 length is 15 residues.

V is TRBV5-6 and J is TRBJ1-2; a possible D gene is TRBD1 (5 bases). V was shortened by 5 bases and J by 4 bases, with 15 bases between the two germline ends. Germline V gene data show CDR1 as SGHDT and CDR2 as YYEEEE. This CDR3 comprises 14 residues. The CDR3 nucleotides are TGTGCCAGCAGGCTACCTATAAGGGGCTATGGCTACACCTTC. Translated: CASRLPIRGYGYTF.